The rows below give T cell receptor beta chains drawn from one sample of a study of CD8 T cells in Susac syndrome. TCRdb re-derived calls from the immunoSEQ multiplex PCR reads in MiXCR, one entry per CDR3 protein. This sample has 100,000 to 150,000 distinct CDR3 sequences, with approximately 93% found just once. The sample comprised CD8+ T cells from PBMCs. The receptor set was obtained from a human donor with multiple sclerosis. Each CDR3 is given with its conserved first and last residue. A D gene is named only where the DNA matches it firmly.

d_call: TRBD2; j_call: TRBJ2-2; v_call: TRBV13; cdr3_nt: TGTGCCAGCAGCTTTCTAGCGGGAGTTCCCGGGGAGCTGTTTTTT; cdr3_aa: CASSFLAGVPGELFF
d_call: -; j_call: TRBJ1-5; v_call: TRBV12-3/TRBV12-4; cdr3_nt: TGTGCCAGCAGTCTCCACAGGGGCAATCAGCCCCAGCATTTT; cdr3_aa: CASSLHRGNQPQHF
d_call: -; j_call: TRBJ1-1; v_call: TRBV29-1; cdr3_nt: TGCAGCGTTATGAGGGGGACGACTGAAGCTTTCTTT; cdr3_aa: CSVMRGTTEAFF
d_call: -; j_call: TRBJ1-5; v_call: TRBV12-3/TRBV12-4; cdr3_nt: TGTGCCAGCAGCCAGTCGACGGGGTTTGGGCCCCAGCATTTT; cdr3_aa: CASSQSTGFGPQHF
d_call: -; j_call: TRBJ1-5; v_call: TRBV7-8; cdr3_nt: TGTGCCAGCAGCTCCAGGACGGATAGCAATCAGCCCCAGCATTTT; cdr3_aa: CASSSRTDSNQPQHF
d_call: -; j_call: TRBJ1-2; v_call: TRBV4-1; cdr3_nt: TGCGCCAGCAGCCAAGTTTCCCGGGACGAAGTACTTTACGGATCTAACTATGGCTACACCTTC; cdr3_aa: CASSQVSRDEVLYGSNYGYTF
d_call: TRBD1; j_call: TRBJ2-2; v_call: TRBV9; cdr3_nt: TGTGCCAGCAGCTCACACGAAGGACAGGGGGCGGCCGGGGAGCTGTTTTTT; cdr3_aa: CASSSHEGQGAAGELFF
d_call: -; j_call: TRBJ2-3; v_call: TRBV7-9; cdr3_nt: TGTGCCAGCAGCTTCGGCGGGACCCCAGATACGCAGTATTTT; cdr3_aa: CASSFGGTPDTQYF
d_call: -; j_call: TRBJ2-3; v_call: TRBV27; cdr3_nt: TGTGCCAGCAGTTTAGTGGGGGGAGCCACAGATACGCAGTATTTT; cdr3_aa: CASSLVGGATDTQYF
d_call: -; j_call: TRBJ1-2; v_call: TRBV7-9; cdr3_nt: TGTGCCAGCAGCTTATTGGTAGACAGACGCTACACCTTC; cdr3_aa: CASSLLVDRRYTF